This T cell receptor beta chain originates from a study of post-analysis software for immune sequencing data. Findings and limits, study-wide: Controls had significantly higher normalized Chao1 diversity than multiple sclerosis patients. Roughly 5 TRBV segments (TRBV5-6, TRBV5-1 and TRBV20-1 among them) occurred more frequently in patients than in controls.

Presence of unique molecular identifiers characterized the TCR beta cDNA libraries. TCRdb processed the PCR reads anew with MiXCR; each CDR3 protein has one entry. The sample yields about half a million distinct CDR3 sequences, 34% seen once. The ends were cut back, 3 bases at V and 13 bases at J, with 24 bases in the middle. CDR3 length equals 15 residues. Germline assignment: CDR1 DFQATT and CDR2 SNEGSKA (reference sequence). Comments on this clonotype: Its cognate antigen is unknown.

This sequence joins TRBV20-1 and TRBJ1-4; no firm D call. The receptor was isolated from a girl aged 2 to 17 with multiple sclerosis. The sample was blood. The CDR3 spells CSARGGPPFGLGLFF. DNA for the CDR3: TGCAGTGCTAGGGGAGGACCCCCTTTCGGTCTGGGACTGTTTTTT.